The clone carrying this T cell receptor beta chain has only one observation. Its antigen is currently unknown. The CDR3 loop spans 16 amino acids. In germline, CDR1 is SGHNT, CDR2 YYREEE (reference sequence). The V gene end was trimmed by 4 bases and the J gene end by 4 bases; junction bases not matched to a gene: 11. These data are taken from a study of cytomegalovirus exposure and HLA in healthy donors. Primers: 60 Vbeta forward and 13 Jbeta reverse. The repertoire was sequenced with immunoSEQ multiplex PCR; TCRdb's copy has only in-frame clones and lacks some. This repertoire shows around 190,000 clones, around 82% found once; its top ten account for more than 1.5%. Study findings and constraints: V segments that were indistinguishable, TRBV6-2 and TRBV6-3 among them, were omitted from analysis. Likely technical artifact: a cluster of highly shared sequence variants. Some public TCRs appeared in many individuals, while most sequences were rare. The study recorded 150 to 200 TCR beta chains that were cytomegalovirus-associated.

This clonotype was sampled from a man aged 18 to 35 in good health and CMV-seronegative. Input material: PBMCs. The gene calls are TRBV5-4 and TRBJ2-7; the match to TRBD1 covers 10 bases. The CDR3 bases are TGTGCCAGCAGCGTCCGACAGGGGGCGTATGGTTACGAGCAGTACTTC. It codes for CASSVRQGAYGYEQYF.